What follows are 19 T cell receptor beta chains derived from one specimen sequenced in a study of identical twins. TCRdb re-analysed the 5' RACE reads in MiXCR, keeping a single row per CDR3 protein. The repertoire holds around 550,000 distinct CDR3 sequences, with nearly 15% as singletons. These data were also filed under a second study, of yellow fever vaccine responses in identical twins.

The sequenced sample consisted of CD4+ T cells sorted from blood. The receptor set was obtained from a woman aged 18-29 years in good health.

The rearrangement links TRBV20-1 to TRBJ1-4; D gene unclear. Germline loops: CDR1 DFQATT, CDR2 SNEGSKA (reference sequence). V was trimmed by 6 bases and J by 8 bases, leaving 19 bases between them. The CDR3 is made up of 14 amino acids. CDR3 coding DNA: TGCAGTGCCCCTAGGGCCTCCTCGGACGAAAAACTGTTTTTT. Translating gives CSAPRASSDEKLFF.

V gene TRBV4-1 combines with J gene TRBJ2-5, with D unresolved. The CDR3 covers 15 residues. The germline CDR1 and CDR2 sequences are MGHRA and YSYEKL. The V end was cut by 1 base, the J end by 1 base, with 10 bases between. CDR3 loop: CASSQVLNLQETQYF. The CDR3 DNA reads TGCGCCAGCAGCCAAGTGTTGAACCTCCAAGAGACCCAGTACTTC.

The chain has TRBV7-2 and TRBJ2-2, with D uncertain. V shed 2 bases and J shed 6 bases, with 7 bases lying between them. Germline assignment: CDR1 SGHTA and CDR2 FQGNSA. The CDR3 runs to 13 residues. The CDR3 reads CASSLHVPGELFF. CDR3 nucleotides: TGTGCCAGCAGCTTACACGTCCCCGGGGAGCTGTTTTTT.

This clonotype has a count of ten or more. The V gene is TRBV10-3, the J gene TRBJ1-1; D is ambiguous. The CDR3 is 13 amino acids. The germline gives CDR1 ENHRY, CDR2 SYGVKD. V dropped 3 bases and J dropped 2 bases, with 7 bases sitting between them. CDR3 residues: CAISEVQNTEAFF. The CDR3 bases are TGTGCCATCAGTGAAGTCCAAAACACTGAAGCTTTCTTT.

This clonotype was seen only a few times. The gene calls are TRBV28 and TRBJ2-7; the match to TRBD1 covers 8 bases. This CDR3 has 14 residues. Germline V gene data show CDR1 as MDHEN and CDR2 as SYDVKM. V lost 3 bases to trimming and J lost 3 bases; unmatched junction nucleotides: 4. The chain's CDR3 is CASSFVDRDYEQYF. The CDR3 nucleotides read TGTGCCAGCAGTTTCGTGGACAGGGACTACGAGCAGTACTTC.

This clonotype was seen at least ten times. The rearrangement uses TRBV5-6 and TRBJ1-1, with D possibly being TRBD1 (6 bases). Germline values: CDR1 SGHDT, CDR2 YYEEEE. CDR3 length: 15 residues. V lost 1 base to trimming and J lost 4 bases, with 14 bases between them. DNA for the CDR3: TGTGCCAGCAGCTTGAGGGGGGGCAGCGGCACTGAAGCTTTCTTT. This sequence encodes CASSLRGGSGTEAFF.

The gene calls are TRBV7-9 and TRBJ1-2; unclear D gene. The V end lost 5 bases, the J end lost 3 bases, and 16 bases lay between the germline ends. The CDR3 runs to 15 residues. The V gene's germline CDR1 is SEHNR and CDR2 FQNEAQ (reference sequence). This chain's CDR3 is CASSRTTTSDYGYTF. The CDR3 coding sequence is TGTGCCAGCAGCCGAACCACTACATCCGACTATGGCTACACCTTC.

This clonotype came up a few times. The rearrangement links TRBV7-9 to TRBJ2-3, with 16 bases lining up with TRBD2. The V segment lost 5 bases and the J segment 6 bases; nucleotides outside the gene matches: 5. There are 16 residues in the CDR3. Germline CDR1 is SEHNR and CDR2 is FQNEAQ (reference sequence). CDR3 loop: CASSLGLAGGRDTQYF. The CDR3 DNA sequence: TGTGCCAGCAGCCTGGGACTAGCGGGAGGGCGTGATACGCAGTATTTT.

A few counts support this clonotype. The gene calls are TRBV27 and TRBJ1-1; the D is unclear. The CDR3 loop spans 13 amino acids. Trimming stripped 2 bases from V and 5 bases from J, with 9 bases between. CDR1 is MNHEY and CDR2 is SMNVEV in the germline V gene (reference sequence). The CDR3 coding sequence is TGTGCCAGCAGTTTACGCCCATCTACTGAAGCTTTCTTT. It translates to CASSLRPSTEAFF.

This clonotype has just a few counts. The CDR3, as DNA: TGCAGTGCTAGAAGGGAGAACACTGAAGCTTTCTTT. It encodes CSARRENTEAFF. J is TRBJ1-1 and V is TRBV20-1; D is ambiguous. With 2 bases removed from V and 1 base from J, the gap between germline ends came to 5 bases. CDR1 is DFQATT, CDR2 SNEGSKA, per germline (reference sequence). This CDR3 has 12 amino acids.

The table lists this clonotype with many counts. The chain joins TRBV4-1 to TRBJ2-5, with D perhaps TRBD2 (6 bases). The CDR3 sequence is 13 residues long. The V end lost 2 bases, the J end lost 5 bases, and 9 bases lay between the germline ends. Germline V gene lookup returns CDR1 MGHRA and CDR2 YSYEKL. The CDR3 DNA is TGCGCCAGCAGCCAAACGCGGGGTGAGACCCAGTACTTC. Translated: CASSQTRGETQYF.

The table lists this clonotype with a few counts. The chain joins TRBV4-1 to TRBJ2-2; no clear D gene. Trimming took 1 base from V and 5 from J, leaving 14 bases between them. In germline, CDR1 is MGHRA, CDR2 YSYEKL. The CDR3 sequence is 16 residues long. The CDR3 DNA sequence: TGCGCCAGCAGCCAAGTATGGGGATCTTGGACCGGGGAGCTGTTTTTT. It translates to CASSQVWGSWTGELFF.

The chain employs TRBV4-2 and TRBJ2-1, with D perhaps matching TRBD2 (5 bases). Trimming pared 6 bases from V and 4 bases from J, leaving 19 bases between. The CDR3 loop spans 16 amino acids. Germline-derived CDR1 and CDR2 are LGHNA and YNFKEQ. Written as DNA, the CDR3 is TGTGCCAGCAGACACGCTCTGGAGCGGAAGTACAATGAGCAGTTCTTC. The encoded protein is CASRHALERKYNEQFF.

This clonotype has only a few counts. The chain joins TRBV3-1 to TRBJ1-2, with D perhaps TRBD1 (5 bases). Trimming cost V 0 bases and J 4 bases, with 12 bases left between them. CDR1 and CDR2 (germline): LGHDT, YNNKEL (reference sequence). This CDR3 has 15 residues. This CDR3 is CASSQEYAGIYGYTF. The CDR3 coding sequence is TGTGCCAGCAGCCAAGAATATGCAGGGATCTATGGCTACACCTTC.

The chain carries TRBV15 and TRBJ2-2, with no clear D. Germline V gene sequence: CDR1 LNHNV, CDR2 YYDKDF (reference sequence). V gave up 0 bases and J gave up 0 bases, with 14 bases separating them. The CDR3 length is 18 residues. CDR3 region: CATSRDEWPGPNTGELFF. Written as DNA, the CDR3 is TGTGCCACCAGCAGAGACGAGTGGCCGGGCCCGAACACCGGGGAGCTGTTTTTT.

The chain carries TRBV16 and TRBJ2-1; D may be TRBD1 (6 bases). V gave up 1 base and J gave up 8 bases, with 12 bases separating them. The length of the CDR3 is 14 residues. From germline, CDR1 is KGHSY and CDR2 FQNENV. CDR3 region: CASSQFDRWHEQFF. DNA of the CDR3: TGTGCCAGCAGCCAATTTGACAGGTGGCATGAGCAGTTCTTC.

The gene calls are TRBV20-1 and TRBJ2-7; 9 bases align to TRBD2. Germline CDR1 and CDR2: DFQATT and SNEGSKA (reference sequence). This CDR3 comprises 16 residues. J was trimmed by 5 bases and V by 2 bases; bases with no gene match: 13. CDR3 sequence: CSARRLGISGSDEQYF. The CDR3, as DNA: TGCAGTGCTAGAAGGCTAGGTATTAGCGGGAGCGACGAGCAGTACTTC.

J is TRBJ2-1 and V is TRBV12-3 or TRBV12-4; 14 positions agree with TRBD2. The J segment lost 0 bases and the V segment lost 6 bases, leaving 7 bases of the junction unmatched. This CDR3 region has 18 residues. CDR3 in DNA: TGTGCCAGCAGCCAGACTAGCGGGAGGGCCGGCTCCTACAATGAGCAGTTCTTC. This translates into CASSQTSGRAGSYNEQFF.

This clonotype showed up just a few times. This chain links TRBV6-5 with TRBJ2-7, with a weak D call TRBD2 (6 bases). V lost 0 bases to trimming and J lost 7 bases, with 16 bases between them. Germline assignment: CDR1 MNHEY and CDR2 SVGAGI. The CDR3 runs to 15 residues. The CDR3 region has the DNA TGTGCCAGCAGTTACTCCGCCTTACTAGCAGGGGAGCAGTACTTC. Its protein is CASSYSALLAGEQYF.